This TCR beta chain was documented in a study of blood T cell repertoires in COVID-19. At the level of the study: Acute and convalescent COVID-19 samples came from the United States, Italy and Spain. PBMCs, B-cell-depleted T cells, or T cells provided the cDNA or gDNA that made up the material.

In germline, CDR1 is SGDLS, CDR2 YYNGEE. The CDR3 sequence is 16 residues long. Trimming cost V 2 bases and J 3 bases; bases outside gene matches: 7. Authors' processing steps: From reference gene primer amplification, estimates of nucleated cell counts were derived. The repertoire was sequenced with immunoSEQ multiplex PCR; TCRdb's copy has only in-frame clones and lacks some. That table supplies the V and J calls and clone size; D and trimming were determined from the DNA. The sample contains about 210,000 clones, around 83% of which appear only once. This receptor was taken from a man in his forties or fifties who had recovered from COVID-19. The genes are TRBV9 and TRBJ2-3; TRBD2 matches at 9 bases. Material: peripheral blood. The CDR3 protein is CASSVSPSGETDTQYF. The CDR3 DNA is TGTGCCAGCAGCGTTAGCCCTAGCGGGGAAACAGATACGCAGTATTTT.